The next 24 T cell receptor beta chains were all read from a single sample in a study of T cell changes during pregnancy in multiple sclerosis. Assay used: immunoSEQ multiplex PCR; TCRdb lists only in-frame clones, some missing. Of some 87,000 clones in the sample, over 90% were seen once. The source material was peripheral blood, sampled in the second trimester of pregnancy. All receptors come from a female donor with multiple sclerosis, enrolled in a pregnancy study.

This chain joins TRBV5-1 and TRBJ2-3; 10 nucleotides align to TRBD2. The V gene's germline CDR1 is SGHRS and CDR2 YFSETQ. With 0 bases clipped from V and 0 bases from J, the junction kept 1 base outside the gene matches. This CDR3 has 16 amino acids. The CDR3 nucleotides read TGCGCCAGCAGCTTGGTGACTAGCGGGAGCACAGATACGCAGTATTTT. Its protein is CASSLVTSGSTDTQYF.

The chain is built from TRBV15 and TRBJ1-2, with no clear D. With 7 bases removed from V and 8 bases from J, the gap between germline ends came to 20 bases. The germline CDR1 and CDR2 sequences are LNHNV and YYDKDF (reference sequence). The CDR3 covers 14 residues. CDR3 nucleotides: TGTGCCACCACCGTGGGAGCGGAACTAAGGGGCTACACCTTC. Encoded protein: CATTVGAELRGYTF.

The genes are TRBV9 and TRBJ2-7; TRBD2 aligns across 8 bases. The CDR3 extends over 15 amino acids. Germline assignment: CDR1 SGDLS and CDR2 YYNGEE. V was clipped by 3 bases and J by 7 bases; unmatched bases: 12. The CDR3 protein is CASSAGTRSGVEQYF. The DNA of the CDR3 is TGTGCCAGCAGCGCGGGGACTAGATCGGGAGTTGAGCAGTACTTC.

J is TRBJ1-1 and V is TRBV11-2; the D is unclear. Germline V gene data show CDR1 as SGHAT and CDR2 as FQNNGV. The CDR3 runs 15 residues. The germline V and J ends were trimmed by 2 bases and 4 bases, with 14 bases remaining between them. The CDR3 sequence is CASSLNGVAGTEAFF. The CDR3 DNA sequence: TGTGCCAGCAGCTTAAACGGGGTAGCGGGCACTGAAGCTTTCTTT.

V usage is TRBV5-1 and J usage is TRBJ1-5, with D perhaps TRBD1 (6 bases). Per the germline V gene, CDR1 is SGHRS and CDR2 is YFSETQ. Trimming removed 2 bases from V and 4 bases from J, with 13 bases in between. The CDR3 sequence is 15 residues long. CDR3 sequence: CASSFEGVANQPQHF. Written as DNA, the CDR3 is TGCGCCAGCAGCTTCGAGGGGGTTGCGAATCAGCCCCAGCATTTT.

The count of this clone is one. The V gene is TRBV4-2, the J gene TRBJ2-1; the match to TRBD2 covers 9 bases. V dropped 10 bases and J dropped 1; count of bases not matched to a gene: 5. There are 14 residues in the CDR3. The germline gives CDR1 LGHNA, CDR2 YNFKEQ. The CDR3 region is CATSSGMSYNEQFF. The CDR3 DNA sequence: TGTGCCACCTCTAGCGGGATGTCCTACAATGAGCAGTTCTTC.

This clone was seen once. This rearrangement joins TRBV7-9 to TRBJ2-3; TRBD1 aligns across 8 bases. The CDR3 contains 15 residues. Germline values: CDR1 SEHNR, CDR2 FQNEAQ (reference sequence). Trimming removed 4 bases from V and 1 base from J; junction bases left unmatched: 4. The CDR3 is CASSSGQGGTDTQYF. CDR3 nucleotide sequence: TGTGCCAGCAGCTCCGGACAGGGCGGCACAGATACGCAGTATTTT.

The chain employs TRBV7-6 and TRBJ1-2; TRBD1 is a possible D gene (6 bases). From germline, CDR1 is SGHVS and CDR2 FNYEAQ. Trimming shortened V by 0 bases and J by 8 bases, and 10 bases separated the two germline ends. The CDR3 contains 13 residues. CDR3 nucleotides: TGTGCCAGCAGCTTAGCGGGGGCGCGGGGCTACACCTTC. Its protein is CASSLAGARGYTF.

The chain recombines TRBV7-2 with TRBJ1-2, with TRBD1 matching over 7 bases. Germline CDR1 is SGHTA and CDR2 is FQGNSA. Unmatched junction bases numbered 7, after V lost 5 bases and J lost 4 bases. The CDR3 runs 14 residues. The CDR3 spells CASSPTGQSYGYTF. The CDR3 nucleotides read TGTGCCAGCAGCCCGACAGGGCAGAGCTATGGCTACACCTTC.

The count of this clone is one. The chain uses TRBV19 and TRBJ1-1; the match to TRBD1 covers 9 bases. Trimming cost V 0 bases and J 5 bases; bases outside gene matches: 4. Germline V gene data show CDR1 as LNHDA and CDR2 as SQIVND (reference sequence). This CDR3 is built from 15 residues. CDR3 sequence (DNA): TGTGCCAGTAGTATAGAGCGACAGGGGGGAACTGAAGCTTTCTTT. Amino acids: CASSIERQGGTEAFF. The whole variable domain, remainder taken from reference TRBV19 and TRBJ1-1, is DGGITQSPKYLFRKEGQNVTLSCEQNLNHDAMYWYRQDPGQGLRLIYYSQIVNDFQKGDIAEGYSVSREKKESFPLTVTSAQKNPTAFYLCASSIERQGGTEAFFGQGTRLTVV.

The rearrangement joins TRBV9 to TRBJ1-1; D gene unclear. This CDR3 comprises 19 residues. Germline CDR1 and CDR2: SGDLS and YYNGEE. Trimming shortened V by 2 bases and J by 3 bases, and 26 bases separated the two germline ends. The CDR3 bases are TGTGCCAGCAGCGTGGGAACCGGAGGTAGGTCGGTAGAGTACACTGAAGCTTTCTTT. Amino acids: CASSVGTGGRSVEYTEAFF.

This chain connects TRBV5-4 to TRBJ1-5; 8 bases map to TRBD1. Per the germline V gene, CDR1 is SGHNT and CDR2 is YYREEE (reference sequence). CDR3 length equals 14 residues. V lost 0 bases, J lost 4 bases, and 0 bases stayed unmatched. DNA of the CDR3: TGTGCCAGCAGCTTGGGGACAGGGAATCAGCCCCAGCATTTT. It specifies CASSLGTGNQPQHF.

This clone was detected once. V and J are TRBV27 and TRBJ2-4; 11 bases match TRBD1. Germline-derived CDR1 and CDR2 are MNHEY and SMNVEV (reference sequence). Trimming at V came to 3 bases and at J to 10 bases, leaving 2 bases not matched to a gene. The CDR3 loop spans 13 amino acids. The CDR3 is CASSLGQGVIQYF. The CDR3 DNA follows: TGTGCCAGCAGTTTGGGACAGGGGGTAATTCAGTACTTC.

The chain employs TRBV19 and TRBJ2-7, with TRBD1 identical over 9 bases. The V gene end was trimmed by 0 bases and the J gene end by 5 bases; junction bases not matched to a gene: 29. This CDR3 is built from 23 residues. Germline CDR1 reads LNHDA; CDR2 reads SQIVND (reference sequence). The CDR3 DNA follows: TGTGCCAGTAGTATAGAGCTTATCCATCGATTCAAAACGGACAGGGGTGCTTTCCACGAGCAGTACTTC. This encodes CASSIELIHRFKTDRGAFHEQYF.

The V gene is TRBV11-1, the J gene TRBJ2-7; 10 bases are a match to TRBD1. The CDR3 length is 15 residues. The germline V gene encodes CDR1 SGHAT and CDR2 FQDESV (reference sequence). V dropped 3 bases and J dropped 4; count of bases not matched to a gene: 6. In nucleotides, the CDR3 is TGTGCCAGCAGCTTTGTTGGGACAGGGGTATACGAGCAGTACTTC. Protein: CASSFVGTGVYEQYF.

The chain couples TRBV9 to TRBJ2-1; 8 bases map to TRBD2. Germline lookup yields CDR1 SGDLS and CDR2 YYNGEE. This CDR3 has 17 residues. J lost 1 base, V lost 0 bases, and 6 bases had no gene match. CDR3 region: CASSVGVSGTSYNEQFF. DNA for the CDR3: TGTGCCAGCAGCGTAGGAGTTAGCGGGACATCCTACAATGAGCAGTTCTTC.

CDR3 amino acids: CASSTRGEQYF. CDR3 nucleotides: TGTGCCAGCAGCACCCGGGGCGAGCAGTACTTC. The chain uses TRBV5-6 and TRBJ2-7, with a tentative D call TRBD2 (5 bases). CDR3 length: 11 residues. CDR1 is SGHDT and CDR2 is YYEEEE in the germline V gene. V was pared by 4 bases and J by 6 bases, with 8 bases between.

This sequence joins TRBV30 and TRBJ2-7; 8 bases line up with TRBD2. Germline CDR1 and CDR2: GTSNPN and SVGIG (reference sequence). V was pared by 2 bases and J by 6 bases, with 6 bases of the junction left unmatched. CDR3 length equals 13 residues. Here the CDR3 reads CAWSRLAGAEQYF. CDR3 nucleotide sequence: TGTGCCTGGAGTCGGCTAGCGGGCGCCGAGCAGTACTTC.

The rearrangement links TRBV5-1 to TRBJ1-2, with a possible D match to TRBD1 (6 bases). Germline V gene sequence: CDR1 SGHRS, CDR2 YFSETQ. The CDR3 contains 15 residues. V was clipped by 7 bases and J by 0 bases, with 16 bases between them. The CDR3: CASAYQGITNYGYTF. CDR3 bases: TGCGCCAGCGCTTATCAGGGGATTACTAACTATGGCTACACCTTC.

V gene TRBV6-6 combines with J gene TRBJ1-3; TRBD1 matches at 7 bases. The CDR3 consists of 16 residues. Germline CDR1 reads MNHNY; CDR2 reads SVGAGI (reference sequence). J was trimmed by 6 bases and V by 5 bases; bases with no gene match: 13. DNA for the CDR3: TGTGCCAGCAGTCTAACCCAGCGACAGGGCGAAAACACCATATATTTT. This sequence encodes CASSLTQRQGENTIYF.

The rearrangement joins TRBV19 to TRBJ1-4, with 8 bases that match TRBD1. The length of the CDR3 is 14 residues. V was pared by 6 bases and J by 8 bases, with 8 bases of the junction left unmatched. Germline values: CDR1 LNHDA, CDR2 SQIVND (reference sequence). The CDR3 here is CASSPRQGREKLFF. The DNA of the CDR3 is TGTGCCAGTAGCCCAAGACAGGGGAGGGAAAAACTGTTTTTT. Full variable domain (remainder filled in from reference TRBV19 and TRBJ1-4): DGGITQSPKYLFRKEGQNVTLSCEQNLNHDAMYWYRQDPGQGLRLIYYSQIVNDFQKGDIAEGYSVSREKKESFPLTVTSAQKNPTAFYLCASSPRQGREKLFFGSGTQLSVL.

The V and J genes are TRBV6-5 and TRBJ1-3; the D gene is possibly TRBD1 (5 bases). There are 14 residues in the CDR3. Germline loops: CDR1 MNHEY, CDR2 SVGAGI. Trimming stripped 3 bases from V and 4 bases from J, with 10 bases between. CDR3 region: CASSYGGSGNTIYF. In DNA, the CDR3 is TGTGCCAGCAGTTATGGGGGGAGCGGAAACACCATATATTTT.

The rearrangement links TRBV28 to TRBJ1-5; D remains ambiguous. The V gene lost 2 bases and the J gene lost 4 bases, with 15 bases spanning the gap. This CDR3 has 16 residues. Germline CDR1 is MDHEN and CDR2 is SYDVKM. This chain's CDR3 is CASSLHAGSQNQPQHF. As DNA, the CDR3 is TGTGCCAGCAGTTTACACGCGGGGAGCCAGAATCAGCCCCAGCATTTT.

This chain links TRBV4-2 with TRBJ1-4; D unresolved. V lost 4 bases to trimming and J lost 5 bases, with 5 bases between them. Germline V gene lookup returns CDR1 LGHNA and CDR2 YNFKEQ. This CDR3 comprises 12 residues. The CDR3 DNA reads as TGTGCCAGCAGCCCTTCGAATGAAAAACTGTTTTTT. Translated, it gives CASSPSNEKLFF.